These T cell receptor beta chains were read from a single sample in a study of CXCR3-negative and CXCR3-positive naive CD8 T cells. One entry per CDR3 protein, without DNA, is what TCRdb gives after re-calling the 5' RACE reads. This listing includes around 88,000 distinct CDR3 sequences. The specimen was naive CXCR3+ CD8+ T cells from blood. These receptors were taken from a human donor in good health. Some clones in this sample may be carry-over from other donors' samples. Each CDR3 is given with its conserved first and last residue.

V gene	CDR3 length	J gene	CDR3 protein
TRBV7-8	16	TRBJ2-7	CASSLMTGTVSFEQYF
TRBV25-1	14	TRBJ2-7	CASSQTGISYEQYF
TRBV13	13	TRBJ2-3	CASSLGSTDTQYF
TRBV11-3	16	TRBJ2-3	CASSPTSGGASDTQYF
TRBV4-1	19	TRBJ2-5	CASSQATGPGLADQETQYF
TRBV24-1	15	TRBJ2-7	CATSATGTASYEQYF
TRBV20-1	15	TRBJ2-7	CSAGPWTGDRTEQYF
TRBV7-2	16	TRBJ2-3	CASSSEWTVPTDTQYF
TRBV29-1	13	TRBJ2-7	CSVAHSSSYEQYF
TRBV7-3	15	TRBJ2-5	CASSPRTGLQETQYF
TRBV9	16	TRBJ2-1	CASSGLAGGNVDEQFF
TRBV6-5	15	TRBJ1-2	CASSYEAEALYGYTF
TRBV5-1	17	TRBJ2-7	CASSLLIARGSSYEQYF
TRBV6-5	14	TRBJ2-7	CASSYQRDSYEQYF
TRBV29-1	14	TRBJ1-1	CSADGTEGNTEAFF
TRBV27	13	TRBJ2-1	CASSPARGNEQFF
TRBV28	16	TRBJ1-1	CASSLGWTGENTEAFF
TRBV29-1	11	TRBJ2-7	CSVARGYEQYF
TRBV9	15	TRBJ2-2	CASSERQGSSGELFF
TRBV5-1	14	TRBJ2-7	CASSPERGGSEQYF
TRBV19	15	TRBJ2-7	CASSLRDRGPYEQYF
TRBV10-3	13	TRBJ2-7	CAISRDPSYEQYF
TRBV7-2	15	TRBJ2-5	CASSSLGGRMETQYF
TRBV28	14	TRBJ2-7	CASSLRTGNNEQYF
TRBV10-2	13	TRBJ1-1	CASIPGSNTEAFF
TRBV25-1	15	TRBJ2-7	CASTSRRGSAYEQYF
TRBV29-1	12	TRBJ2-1	CSVDFGLNEQFF
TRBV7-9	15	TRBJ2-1	CASSLPGPRGFEQFF
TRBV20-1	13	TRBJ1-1	CSARGAGDTEAFF
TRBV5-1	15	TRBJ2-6	CASSPVGSGANVLTF
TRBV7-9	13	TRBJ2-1	CASSAGQGTEQFF
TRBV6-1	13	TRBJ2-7	CASITISSYEQYF
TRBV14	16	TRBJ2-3	CASSFGTGGALDTQYF
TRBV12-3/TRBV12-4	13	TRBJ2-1	CASSLHGTTAEFF
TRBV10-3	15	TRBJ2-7	CAISEWVAGGYEQYF
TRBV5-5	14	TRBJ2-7	CASSLFGVSYEQYF
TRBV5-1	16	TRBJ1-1	CASSLAYRDANTEAFF
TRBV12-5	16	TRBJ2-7	CASGLPFQGQGYEQYF
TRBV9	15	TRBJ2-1	CASSPSWGRTNEQFF
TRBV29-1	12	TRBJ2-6	CSVWTGEDVLTF
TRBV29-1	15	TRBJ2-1	CSVEADTNLYNEQFF
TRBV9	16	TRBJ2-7	CASSSRAIEGTYEQYF
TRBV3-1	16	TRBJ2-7	CASSQGVGTSVYEQYF
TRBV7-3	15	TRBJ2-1	CASSLNRAEYNEQFF
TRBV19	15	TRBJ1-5	CASSYEQGAGQPQHF
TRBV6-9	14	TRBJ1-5	CASSKQGSNQPQHF
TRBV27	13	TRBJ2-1	CASSLTDYNEQFF
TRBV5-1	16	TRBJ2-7	CASSLDWTSGADEQYF
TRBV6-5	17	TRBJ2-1	CASSPSALAGSLWEQFF
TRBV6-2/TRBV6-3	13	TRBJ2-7	CASSYGDTYEQYF
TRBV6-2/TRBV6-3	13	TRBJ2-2	CASSDKNTGELFF
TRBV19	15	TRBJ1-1	CASSIWGGANTEAFF